This T cell receptor (beta chain) was found in a study of blood T cell dynamics during melanoma immunotherapy. Indicated time point: pre-treatment baseline. Profiled with immunoSEQ multiplex PCR; TCRdb holds only in-frame clones, not every one. The table includes some 13,000 clones, 90% to 95% detected once. Trimming took 0 bases from V and 7 from J, leaving 11 bases between them. The CDR3 consists of 14 residues. Germline V gene lookup returns CDR1 SGDLS and CDR2 YYNGEE. The chain employs TRBV9 and TRBJ2-1; D unresolved. This TCR was sampled from a human donor with melanoma. The material was effector memory CD8+ T cells from blood, obtained from a patient treated with checkpoint blockade. The CDR3: CASSVAAFGNEQFF. The DNA of the CDR3 is TGTGCCAGCAGCGTAGCCGCTTTCGGAAATGAGCAGTTCTTC.